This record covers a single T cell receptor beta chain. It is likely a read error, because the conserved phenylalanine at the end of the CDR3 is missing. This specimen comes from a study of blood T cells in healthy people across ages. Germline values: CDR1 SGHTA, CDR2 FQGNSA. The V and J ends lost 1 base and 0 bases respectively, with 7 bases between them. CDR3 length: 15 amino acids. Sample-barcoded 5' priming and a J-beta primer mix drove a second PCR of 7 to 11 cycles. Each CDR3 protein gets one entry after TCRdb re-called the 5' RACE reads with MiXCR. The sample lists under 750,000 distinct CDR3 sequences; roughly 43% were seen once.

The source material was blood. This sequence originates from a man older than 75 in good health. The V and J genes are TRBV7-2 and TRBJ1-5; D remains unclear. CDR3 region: CASSLVGSSNQPQHI. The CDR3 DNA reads TGTGCCAGCAGCTTAGTGGGGTCTAGCAATCAGCCCCAGCATATT.